The clone carrying this T cell receptor (beta chain) was detected once. Its cognate antigen is unknown. This entry belongs to a study of siplizumab effects on memory and regulatory T cells. With 3 bases clipped from V and 11 bases from J, the junction kept 11 bases outside the gene matches. CDR1 and CDR2 from the germline V gene are MDHEN and SYDVKM. This CDR3 comprises 15 residues. General study points: It was never confirmed that proliferating Tregs from siplizumab cultures were suppressive. Roughly 80-95% of proliferating CD4+ or CD8+ clones defied assignment to a naive or memory phenotype. In unstimulated cells, naive T cells appeared more diverse than memory T cells and seemed major alloresponse contributors.

The study assayed approximately 100,000 TCR templates per sample. The method was immunoSEQ multiplex PCR; TCRdb's version includes in-frame clones alone and lacks a portion of them. The sample includes about 97,000 clones, about 94% of them seen just once. The sequence was obtained from a human donor in good health. Sequenced sample: CD4+ T cells sorted from blood. This chain connects TRBV28 to TRBJ2-1; 9 nucleotides agree with TRBD2. This chain's CDR3 is CASSLGFTSGLKQFF. CDR3 bases: TGTGCCAGCAGTTTGGGTTTTACTAGCGGGCTTAAGCAGTTCTTC.